This TCR beta chain was sequenced during a study of blood T cell repertoires in COVID-19. Per the original methods: Estimation of nucleated cell counts relied on the amplification of reference gene primers. Clones were read by immunoSEQ multiplex PCR, and TCRdb kept only the in-frame ones, dropping some. That table is the source of V, J and clone size, and D and trimming were worked out from the DNA. The data contain fewer than 500,000 clones, around 90% of them singletons. This clone appeared a few times. The J segment lost 6 bases and the V segment lost 2 bases, leaving 7 bases of the junction unmatched. The germline V gene encodes CDR1 SGHKS and CDR2 YYEKEE (reference sequence). This CDR3 is built from 15 residues. The participants were between roughly 18 and 100 years old and came from 20 to 30 US areas.

Sequences were obtained from PBMCs or T cells enriched from blood (not recorded which). The genes are TRBV5-5 and TRBJ1-5; the match to TRBD1 covers 8 bases. The receptor was derived from a woman aged 18-29 years who had recovered from COVID-19. CDR3 nucleotides: TGTGCCAGCAGCTTAAGTCAGGGGGCTGTTCAGCCCCAGCATTTT. This gives the protein CASSLSQGAVQPQHF.